Below, 13 T cell receptor beta chains from the same sample are listed, as sequenced in a study of blood T cells in healthy people across ages. A second PCR, run for about 6 to 12 cycles, used a sample-barcoded 5' primer plus a J-beta primer mix. TCRdb re-called the 5' RACE reads with MiXCR, one entry per CDR3 protein. The sample records 800,000 or so distinct CDR3 sequences, around 25% being singletons. This sample was shared with a second study, whose subject was T cells of mothers and their children.

Sequenced input: blood. The receptor set was obtained from a boy aged 5-17 years in good health.

This sequence joins TRBV20-1 and TRBJ2-5, with D unclear. The J call may be incorrect, as the DNA end agrees better with TRBJ2-1. The germline V gene has CDR1 DFQATT and CDR2 SNEGSKA (reference sequence). This CDR3 is 13 amino acids long. The CDR3 is CSALSGRNNEQFF. CDR3 bases: TGCAGTGCGCTTTCTGGGCGGAACAATGAGCAGTTCTTC.

This clonotype was counted only a few times. The V gene is TRBV20-1, the J gene TRBJ1-6; possibly TRBD1 for D (6 bases). V shed 4 bases and J shed 7 bases, with 17 bases lying between them. This CDR3 comprises 15 residues. CDR1 is DFQATT, CDR2 SNEGSKA, per germline (reference sequence). In DNA form, the CDR3 reads TGCAGTGCTACGATTACTCAGGGGAGGAATTCACCCCTCCACTTT. Its translation: CSATITQGRNSPLHF.

The J gene is TRBJ2-2, the V gene TRBV20-1, with 11 nucleotides matching TRBD1. The CDR3 length is 16 residues. Trimming at V came to 1 base and at J to 5 bases, leaving 6 bases not matched to a gene. Per germline, CDR1 DFQATT and CDR2 SNEGSKA (reference sequence). CDR3 in amino acids: CSARVGQGAMTGELFF. In DNA, the CDR3 is TGCAGTGCTAGAGTTGGACAGGGGGCAATGACCGGGGAGCTGTTTTTT.

This clonotype has just a few counts. The chain carries TRBV7-2 and TRBJ2-7, with D unresolved. The CDR3 is made up of 13 amino acids. The V gene lost 6 bases and the J gene lost 5 bases, with 14 bases spanning the gap. Germline loops: CDR1 SGHTA, CDR2 FQGNSA. The CDR3 nucleotides read TGTGCCAGCAGATCCGGTCCGGCCCACGAGCAGTACTTC. It encodes CASRSGPAHEQYF.

This clonotype has only a few counts. The chain links TRBV20-1 to TRBJ2-1, with a possible D match to TRBD1 (6 bases). Deletions cut 5 bases from V and 7 bases from J, with 9 bases between. The CDR3 loop spans 11 amino acids. Germline CDR1 and CDR2: DFQATT and SNEGSKA (reference sequence). The CDR3 protein is CSAPRGNEQFF. CDR3 nucleotides: TGCAGTGCTCCCAGGGGAAATGAGCAGTTCTTC.

The gene calls are TRBV24-1 and TRBJ2-2; D could derive from TRBD1 or TRBD2 (6 bases each). The CDR3 contains 15 residues. V was cut by 0 bases and J by 6 bases, with 10 bases left in between. Germline CDR1 reads KGHDR; CDR2 reads SFDVKD. The CDR3 region is CATSDLPGEAGELFF. As DNA, the CDR3 is TGTGCCACCAGTGATTTGCCAGGGGAGGCCGGGGAGCTGTTTTTT.

This clonotype was observed a handful of times. The rearrangement uses TRBV25-1 and TRBJ2-5; D could derive from TRBD1 or TRBD2 (6 bases each). The CDR3 loop spans 14 amino acids. From germline, CDR1 is MGHDK and CDR2 SYGVNS. V was cut by 3 bases and J by 4 bases, with 12 bases left in between. The CDR3 bases are TGTGCCAGCAGTGATACCAGGGGAGGAGAGACCCAGTACTTC. Amino acid sequence: CASSDTRGGETQYF.

This chain uses TRBV3-1 with TRBJ2-5, with D hard to call. The better agreement between TRBJ2-1 and the DNA end casts doubt on the J call. The germline V gene has CDR1 LGHDT and CDR2 YNNKEL (reference sequence). CDR3 length: 14 residues. The CDR3 DNA reads as TGTGCCAGCAGCCAAGATGATAGCTTTGGTGAGCAGTTCTTC. Protein: CASSQDDSFGEQFF.

There are a few counts of this clonotype. V usage is TRBV7-2 and J usage is TRBJ2-5; possible D gene TRBD1, 6 bases. This CDR3 contains 16 residues. Trimming shortened V by 5 bases and J by 7 bases, and 23 bases separated the two germline ends. Looked up from germline, CDR1 is SGHTA and CDR2 is FQGNSA. For the CDR3, the DNA is TGTGCCAGCAGCCCACTAGGGGGACAAACACGAGGGACCCAGTACTTC. This sequence encodes CASSPLGGQTRGTQYF.

V usage is TRBV20-1 and J usage is TRBJ2-5; D is uncertain. TRBJ2-7 matches the DNA end more closely, so the J call is doubtful. CDR3 length equals 11 residues. The germline V gene encodes CDR1 DFQATT and CDR2 SNEGSKA (reference sequence). The CDR3 sequence is CSASQYYEQYF. The CDR3 coding sequence is TGCAGTGCTAGCCAGTACTACGAGCAGTACTTC.

This clonotype showed up just a few times. V is TRBV25-1 and J is TRBJ1-1; 7 positions match TRBD1. The CDR3 totals 15 residues. Germline CDR1 and CDR2: MGHDK and SYGVNS. V was pared by 4 bases and J by 4 bases, with 9 bases of the junction left unmatched. The DNA of the CDR3 is TGTGCCAGCAGTGCACGAGGGGGCGGTGGCACTGAAGCTTTCTTT. As protein: CASSARGGGGTEAFF.

This clonotype appeared a few times. The chain uses TRBV7-2 and TRBJ2-3; 8 positions agree with TRBD2. V gave up 5 bases and J gave up 2 bases; unmatched junction bases: 9. Looked up from germline, CDR1 is SGHTA and CDR2 is FQGNSA. The CDR3 has 16 amino acids. The CDR3 DNA sequence: TGTGCCAGCAGCCACCCAGCGGGAGTATACACAGATACGCAGTATTTT. Encoded protein: CASSHPAGVYTDTQYF.

The V gene is TRBV4-1, the J gene TRBJ2-5; perhaps D is TRBD1 or TRBD2 (6 bases each). V dropped 11 bases and J dropped 5 bases, with 24 bases sitting between them. Per germline, CDR1 MGHRA and CDR2 YSYEKL. The CDR3 runs 15 residues. CDR3 region: CAFAPGTRGRETQYF. Here the CDR3 DNA reads TGCGCCTTCGCACCCGGGACACGGGGGCGGGAGACCCAGTACTTC.